The sample holds one count of the clone carrying this T cell receptor (beta chain). This record comes from a study of shared clonotypes between healthy human individuals. V lost 1 base, J lost 0 bases, and 6 bases lay in between. Looked up from germline, CDR1 is SGHVS and CDR2 is FNYEAQ. The CDR3 is 15 residues long. Deep level was the assay's run setting. Repertoires were generated with immunoSEQ multiplex PCR, while TCRdb's copy carries only in-frame clones and drops some. The sample yields 780,000 or so clones, roughly 72% seen once. Naive CD4+ cells were CD45RA-selected; the remaining cells were memory.

The sample comprised memory CD4+ T cells sorted from blood. Sample subset: CD45RA-negative fraction. This sequence originates from a woman between 25 and 40 years old in good health. The rearrangement joins TRBV7-6 to TRBJ2-2; D not resolved. The CDR3 loop is CASSLGSSNTGELFF. The CDR3 DNA is TGTGCCAGCAGCTTAGGCAGTTCGAACACCGGGGAGCTGTTTTTT.